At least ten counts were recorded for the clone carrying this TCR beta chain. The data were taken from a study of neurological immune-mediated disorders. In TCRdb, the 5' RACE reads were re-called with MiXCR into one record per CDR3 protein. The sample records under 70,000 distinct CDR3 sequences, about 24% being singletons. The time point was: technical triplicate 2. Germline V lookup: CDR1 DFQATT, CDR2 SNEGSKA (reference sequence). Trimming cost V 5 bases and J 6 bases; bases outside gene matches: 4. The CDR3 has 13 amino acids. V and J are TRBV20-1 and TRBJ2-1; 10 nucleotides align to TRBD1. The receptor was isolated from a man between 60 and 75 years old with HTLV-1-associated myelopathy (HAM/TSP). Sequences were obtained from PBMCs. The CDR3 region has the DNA TGCAGTGCTCCAAGGACAGGGGGCAATGAGCAGTTCTTC. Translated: CSAPRTGGNEQFF.